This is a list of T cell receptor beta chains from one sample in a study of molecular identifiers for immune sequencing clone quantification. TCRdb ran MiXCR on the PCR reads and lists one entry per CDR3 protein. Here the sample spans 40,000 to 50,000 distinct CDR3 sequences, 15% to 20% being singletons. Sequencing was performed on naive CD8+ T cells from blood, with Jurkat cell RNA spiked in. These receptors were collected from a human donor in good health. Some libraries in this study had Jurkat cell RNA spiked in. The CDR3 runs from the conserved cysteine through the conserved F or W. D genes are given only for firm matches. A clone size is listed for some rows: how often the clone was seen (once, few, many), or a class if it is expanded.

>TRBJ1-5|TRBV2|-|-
TGTGCCAGCAGTGAAGGTACAGGGAGCCATCAGCCCCAGCATTTT
CASSEGTGSHQPQHF
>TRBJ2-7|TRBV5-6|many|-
TGTGCCAGCAGCTTGGCCGGGGGGCTATACGAGCAGTACTTC
CASSLAGGLYEQYF
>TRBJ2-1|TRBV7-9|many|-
TGTGCCAGCAGCTCCTACAGTGCGAGCTCCTACAATGAGCAGTTCTTC
CASSSYSASSYNEQFF
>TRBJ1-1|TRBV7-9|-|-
TGTGCCAGCAGCATCCTAACAGGGTTAGAAACTGAAGCCCTCTTT
CASSILTGLETEALF
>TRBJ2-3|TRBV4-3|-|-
TGCGCCAGCGGTTCAAGTAGCACAGATACGCAGTATTTT
CASGSSSTDTQYF
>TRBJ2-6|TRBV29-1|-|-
TGCAGCGTTGTCGGGACTCACCCTATTGCTGGGGCCAACGTCCTGACTTTC
CSVVGTHPIAGANVLTF
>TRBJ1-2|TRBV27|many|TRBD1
TGTGCCAGCAGTTCAACAGGGGTAAGCGGCTACACCTTC
CASSSTGVSGYTF
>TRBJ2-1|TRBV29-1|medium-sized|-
TGCAGCGGAGCAGGGAATGAGCAGTTCTTC
CSGAGNEQFF
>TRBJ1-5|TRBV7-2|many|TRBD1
TGTGCCAGCAGCTTAGAGTCTCAGGGGGCGTTTCTTGCCCAGCATTTT
CASSLESQGAFLAQHF
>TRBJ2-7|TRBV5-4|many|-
TGTGCCAGCAGCTCCCCCGCGCTAGGTCTTTCCTACGAGCAGTACTTC
CASSSPALGLSYEQYF
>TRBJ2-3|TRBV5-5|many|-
TGTGCCAGCAGCTTGGTCCCGATTAGCACAGATACGCAGTATTTT
CASSLVPISTDTQYF
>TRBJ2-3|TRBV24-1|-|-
TGTGCCACCAGTATAAGGACCATCCAAACGGGTTTGCAAGATCCGCAGTATTTT
CATSIRTIQTGLQDPQYF
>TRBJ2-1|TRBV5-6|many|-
TGTGCCAGCAGCTTGGACGGAGATGAGCAGTTCTTC
CASSLDGDEQFF
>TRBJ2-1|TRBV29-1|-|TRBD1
TGCAGCGTTGAACAACTCCGGGACAGGGGCAATGAGCAGTTCTTC
CSVEQLRDRGNEQFF
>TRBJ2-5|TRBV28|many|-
TGTGCCAGCAGTAACAGGGAACAAGAGACCCAGTACTTC
CASSNREQETQYF